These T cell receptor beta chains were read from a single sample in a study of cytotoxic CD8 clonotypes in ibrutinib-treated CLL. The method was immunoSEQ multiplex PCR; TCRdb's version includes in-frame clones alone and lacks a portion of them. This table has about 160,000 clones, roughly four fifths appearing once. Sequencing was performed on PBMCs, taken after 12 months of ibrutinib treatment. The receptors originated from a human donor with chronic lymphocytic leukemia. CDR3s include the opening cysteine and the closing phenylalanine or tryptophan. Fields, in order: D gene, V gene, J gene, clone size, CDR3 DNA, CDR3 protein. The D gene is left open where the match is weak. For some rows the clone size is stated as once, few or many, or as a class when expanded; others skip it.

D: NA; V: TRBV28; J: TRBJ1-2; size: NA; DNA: TGTGCCAGCAGTTTACGGCGCCTTAACTATGGCTACACCTTC; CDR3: CASSLRRLNYGYTF
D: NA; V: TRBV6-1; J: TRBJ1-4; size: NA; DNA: TGTGCCAGCAGTGCCCGGGGGGGTCGGAATAATGAAAAACTGTTTTTT; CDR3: CASSARGGRNNEKLFF
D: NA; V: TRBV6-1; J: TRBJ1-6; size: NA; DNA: TGTGCCAGCAGTGTTTCCTATAATTCACCCCTCCACTTT; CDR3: CASSVSYNSPLHF
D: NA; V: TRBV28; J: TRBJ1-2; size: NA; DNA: TGTGCCAGCAGTTCGGAGCCGAACTATGGCTACACCTTC; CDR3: CASSSEPNYGYTF
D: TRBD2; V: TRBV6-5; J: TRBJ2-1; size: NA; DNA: TGTGCCAGCAGCCAAGGGACTAAAGTCGGACGGCAGTTCTTC; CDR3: CASSQGTKVGRQFF
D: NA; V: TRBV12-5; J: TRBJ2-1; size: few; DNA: TGTGCTAGTGGTTTGGTACTGGGCGGCTCCTACAATGAGCAGTTCTTC; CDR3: CASGLVLGGSYNEQFF
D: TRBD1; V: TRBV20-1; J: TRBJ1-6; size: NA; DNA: TGCAGTGCTCCGGTCAACAGGGGGCTCCACTTT; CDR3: CSAPVNRGLHF
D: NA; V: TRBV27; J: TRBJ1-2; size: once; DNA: TGTGCCAGCTTACCGGTGGGGGGCTCGAACTATGGCTACACCTTC; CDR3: CASLPVGGSNYGYTF
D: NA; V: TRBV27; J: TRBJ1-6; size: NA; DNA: TGTGCCAGCAGTTTATTATCAGGGGTCGGGTCACCCCTCCACTTT; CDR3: CASSLLSGVGSPLHF
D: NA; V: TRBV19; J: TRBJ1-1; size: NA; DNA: TGTGCCAGTGGATACGCGACCGGGAACACTGAAGCTTTCTTT; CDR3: CASGYATGNTEAFF
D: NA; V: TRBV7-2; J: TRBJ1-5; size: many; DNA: TGTGCCAGCAGCGTCACGACAGTATCAAGCAATCAGCCCCAGCATTTT; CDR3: CASSVTTVSSNQPQHF
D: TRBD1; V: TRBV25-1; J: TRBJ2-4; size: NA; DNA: TGTGCCAGCAGTCCGACAGGGACGAAGAAAAACATTCAGTACTTC; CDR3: CASSPTGTKKNIQYF
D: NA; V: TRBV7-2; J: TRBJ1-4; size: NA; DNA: TGTGCCAGCAGCTTAGGACATACTAATGAAAAACTGTTTTTT; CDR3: CASSLGHTNEKLFF
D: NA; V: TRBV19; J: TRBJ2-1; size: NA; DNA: TGTGCCAGTAGTATGACGGGGGCGCGGGGCTCTGAGCAGTTCTTC; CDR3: CASSMTGARGSEQFF
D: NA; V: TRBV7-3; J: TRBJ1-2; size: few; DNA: TGTGCCAGCAGCTTAACGGGCACCGAATATGGCTACACCTTC; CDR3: CASSLTGTEYGYTF
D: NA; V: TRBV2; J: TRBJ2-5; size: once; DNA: TGTGCCGGTCGGAGGGACGGAGAGACCCAGTACTTC; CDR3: CAGRRDGETQYF
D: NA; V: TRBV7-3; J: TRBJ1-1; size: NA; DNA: TGTGCCAGCAGCCCTAGGGGGTCCCAGACGAAAGGTGAAGCTTTCTTT; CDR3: CASSPRGSQTKGEAFF
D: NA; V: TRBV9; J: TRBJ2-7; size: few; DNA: TGTGCCAGCAGCCCAAAGCCCCGAGTACAGGGCTACGAGCAGTACTTC; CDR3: CASSPKPRVQGYEQYF
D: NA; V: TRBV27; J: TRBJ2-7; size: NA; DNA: TGTGCCAGCAGTTTCGGGACCCCGAGGTCGCAGTACTTC; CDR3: CASSFGTPRSQYF
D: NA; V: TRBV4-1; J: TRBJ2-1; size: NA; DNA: TGCGCCAGCAGCCAAGATCTCCGCCTCATCGGGCAGTTCTTC; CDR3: CASSQDLRLIGQFF
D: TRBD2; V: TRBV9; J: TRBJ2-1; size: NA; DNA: TGTGCCAGCAGCCCATTAGCGGGAGGGTCCTACAATGAGCAGTTCTTC; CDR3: CASSPLAGGSYNEQFF
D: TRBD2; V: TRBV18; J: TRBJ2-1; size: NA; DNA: TGTGCCAGCTCGCCTGACCAGGGACTAGCGCCTTACAATGAGCAGTTCTTC; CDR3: CASSPDQGLAPYNEQFF
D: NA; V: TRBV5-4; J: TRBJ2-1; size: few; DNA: TGTGCCAGCAGTTTGGAGGTCAATGAGCAGTTCTTC; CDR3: CASSLEVNEQFF
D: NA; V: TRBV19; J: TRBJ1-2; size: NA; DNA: TGTGCCAGTTCAAGAGAGGACATTATGGCAGGAGGCTACACCTTC; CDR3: CASSREDIMAGGYTF
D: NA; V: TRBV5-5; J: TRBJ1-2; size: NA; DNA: TGTGCCAGCAGCATGACGTGGACAGACCTGAGGAGCTATGGCTACACCTTC; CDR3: CASSMTWTDLRSYGYTF
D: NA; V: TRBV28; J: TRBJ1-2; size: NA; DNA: TGTGCCAGCAGGAGCTATGGCTACACCTTC; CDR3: CASRSYGYTF
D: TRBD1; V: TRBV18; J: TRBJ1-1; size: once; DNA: TGTGCCAGCTCACCCGGACAGGGTTTAACTGAAGCTTTCTTT; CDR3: CASSPGQGLTEAFF
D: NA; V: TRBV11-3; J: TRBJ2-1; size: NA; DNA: TGTGCCAGCAGCAGAGACAGCTACAATGAGCAGTTCTTC; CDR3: CASSRDSYNEQFF
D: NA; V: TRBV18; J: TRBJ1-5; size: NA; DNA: TGTGCCAGCTCACCATCCTCAGGGGAAAGGAATCAGCCCCAGCATTTT; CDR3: CASSPSSGERNQPQHF
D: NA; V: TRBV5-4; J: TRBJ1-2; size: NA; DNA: TGTGCCAGCAGCTCCCCATCAGCAACCGCTAACTATGGCTACACCTTC; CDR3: CASSSPSATANYGYTF
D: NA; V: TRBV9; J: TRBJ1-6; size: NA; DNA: TGTGCCAGCAGCGTAGAGTGGTACAGGACCAATTCACCCCTCCACTTT; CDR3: CASSVEWYRTNSPLHF
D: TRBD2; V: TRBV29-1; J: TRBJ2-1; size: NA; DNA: TGCAGCGTTGAATTGGCGGGAGGGCCGGGTGAGCAGTTCTTC; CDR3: CSVELAGGPGEQFF
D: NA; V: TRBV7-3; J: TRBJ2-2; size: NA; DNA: TGTGCCAGCAGCTTAAGGGGGCTGGACACCGGGGAGCTGTTTTTT; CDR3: CASSLRGLDTGELFF
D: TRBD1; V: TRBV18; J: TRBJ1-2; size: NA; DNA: TGTGCCAGCTCACCCGCGGGACAGAACTATGGCTACACCTTC; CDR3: CASSPAGQNYGYTF
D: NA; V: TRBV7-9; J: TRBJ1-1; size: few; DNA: TGTGCCAGCAGCCCTAATGGGGGAATGAACACTGAAGCTTTCTTT; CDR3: CASSPNGGMNTEAFF
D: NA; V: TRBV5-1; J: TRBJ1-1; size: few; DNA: TGCGCCAGCAGCTTGTTCACGGGCGCGAACACTGAAGCTTTCTTT; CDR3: CASSLFTGANTEAFF
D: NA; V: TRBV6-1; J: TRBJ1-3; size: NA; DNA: TGTGCCAGCAGTGAAGAGGCGCTTTTCCTCGGAAACACCATATATTTT; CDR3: CASSEEALFLGNTIYF
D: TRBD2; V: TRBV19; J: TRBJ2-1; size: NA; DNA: TGTGCCAGTAGTTATTTCGGGGGGTGGTACAATGAGCAGTTCTTC; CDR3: CASSYFGGWYNEQFF
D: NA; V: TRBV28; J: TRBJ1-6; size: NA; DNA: TGTGCCAGCCACGAGGCCTCCTATAATTCACCCCTCCACTTT; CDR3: CASHEASYNSPLHF
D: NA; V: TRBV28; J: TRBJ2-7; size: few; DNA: TGTGCCAGCTCGCCGAGCTCCTACGAGCAGTACTTC; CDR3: CASSPSSYEQYF
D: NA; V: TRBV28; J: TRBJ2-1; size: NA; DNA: TGTGCCAGCAGGGGAAACAATGAGCAGTTCTTC; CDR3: CASRGNNEQFF
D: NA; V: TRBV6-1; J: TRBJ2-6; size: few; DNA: TGTGCCAGCAGTGAGCCTGGGGCCAACGTCCTGACTTTC; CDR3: CASSEPGANVLTF